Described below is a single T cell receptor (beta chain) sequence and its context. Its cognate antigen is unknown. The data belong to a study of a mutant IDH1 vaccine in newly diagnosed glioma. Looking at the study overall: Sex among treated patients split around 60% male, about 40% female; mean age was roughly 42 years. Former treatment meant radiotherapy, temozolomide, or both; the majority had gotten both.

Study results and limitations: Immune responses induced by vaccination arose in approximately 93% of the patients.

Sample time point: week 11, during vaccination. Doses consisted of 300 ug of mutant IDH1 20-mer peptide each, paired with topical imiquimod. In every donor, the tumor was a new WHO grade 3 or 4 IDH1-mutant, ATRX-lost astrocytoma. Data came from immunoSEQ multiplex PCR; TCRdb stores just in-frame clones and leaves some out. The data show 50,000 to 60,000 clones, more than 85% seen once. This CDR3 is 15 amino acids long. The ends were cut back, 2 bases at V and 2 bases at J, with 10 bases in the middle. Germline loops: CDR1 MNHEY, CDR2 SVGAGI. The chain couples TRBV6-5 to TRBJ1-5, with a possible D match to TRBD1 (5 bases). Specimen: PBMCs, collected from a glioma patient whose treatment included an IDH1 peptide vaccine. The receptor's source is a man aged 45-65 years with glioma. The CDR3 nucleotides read TGTGCCAGCAGTTACGGGGGGATTGGCAATCAGCCCCAGCATTTT. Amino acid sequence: CASSYGGIGNQPQHF.